Given below is one T cell receptor beta chain in context. Its cognate antigen is unknown. Other nucleotide sequences in the sample specify the same CDR3. Germline V lookup: CDR1 GTSNPN, CDR2 SVGIG (reference sequence). Trimming removed 2 bases from V and 2 bases from J, with 10 bases in between. The CDR3 totals 13 residues. The PCR made use of 60 Vbeta and 13 Jbeta primers. The data were produced by immunoSEQ multiplex PCR, yet TCRdb's version contains in-frame clones alone and is incomplete. The sample has over 90,000 clones, 60% to 80% seen once; the top ten hold roughly 8.9%. The data derive from a study of cytomegalovirus exposure and HLA in healthy donors. Findings of the study overall: Previously analyzed data showed that most TCR beta V segments were productive at a frequency of about 90% or about 30%.

The receptor comes from a male donor in good health and CMV-seropositive. Material for sequencing was PBMCs. V is TRBV30 and J is TRBJ2-7; D perhaps matches TRBD2 (5 bases). The CDR3 sequence: CAWSRGPPYEQYF. CDR3 nucleotide sequence: TGTGCCTGGAGTCGCGGGCCACCCTACGAGCAGTACTTC.